This T cell receptor beta chain was identified in a study of OX40 agonist ivuxolimab in advanced cancers. On the study more broadly: Subjects had a mean age of about 57 years, with a range of roughly 20 to 79; roughly 80% were male. The eligibility criteria allowed prior anti-PD-1, anti-PD-L1 or anti-CTLA-4 therapy, and roughly 39% had some. Study-wide results and limits: Doses of 0.1 to 3.0 mg/kg were accompanied by clonal expansion of CD4+ and CD8+ blood T cells by week 6. Not determined was the antigen specificity of the expanded peripheral T cells.

J was trimmed by 0 bases and V by 0 bases; bases with no gene match: 9. There are 18 residues in the CDR3. Germline V gene lookup returns CDR1 SGHRS and CDR2 YFSETQ. Using immunoSEQ multiplex PCR, the repertoire was profiled, and TCRdb retains in-frame clones only, with some absent. This table holds approximately 57,000 clones, around 90% found once. About this clone itself: What it binds is not known.

This TCR derives from an adult with an advanced solid tumor such as melanoma, head and neck, liver or kidney cancer. J is TRBJ2-1 and V is TRBV5-1; 7 bases map to TRBD2. The sequencing here drew on CD4+ or CD8+ T cells sorted from blood, taken in a trial of the OX40 agonist ivuxolimab. CDR3 sequence reads: CASSLASGSKISYNEQFF. CDR3 DNA sequence: TGCGCCAGCAGCTTGGCTAGCGGTTCTAAAATCTCCTACAATGAGCAGTTCTTC.